These T cell receptor beta chains were read from a single sample in a study of T cells in localized non-small cell lung cancer. Produced via immunoSEQ multiplex PCR; TCRdb's table is partial and in-frame only. The sample consists of tens of thousands of clones, around nine tenths of them appearing once. The sequencing here drew on peripheral blood, taken before any cancer treatment. These receptors were obtained from a woman between 35 and 75 years old with stage I lung adenocarcinoma. The CDR3 runs from the conserved cysteine through the conserved F or W. D genes are given only for firm matches. Expanded clones get a size class; other rows say once, few or many, or leave the size out.

TRBJ2-3,few,TRBV6-1,TRBD2,CASSAPGLAGGRALDTQYF,TGTGCCAGCAGTGCACCGGGACTAGCGGGGGGGCGGGCATTAGATACGCAGTATTTT
TRBJ2-5,.,TRBV2,.,CASSRTGEETQYF,TGTGCCAGCAGTCGGACTGGAGAAGAGACCCAGTACTTC
TRBJ1-1,once,TRBV7-7,.,CASSPMQNTEAFF,TGTGCCAGCAGCCCGATGCAGAACACTGAAGCTTTCTTT
TRBJ2-2,.,TRBV7-8,TRBD2,CASSPAGVNTGELFF,TGTGCCAGCAGCCCAGCGGGGGTGAACACCGGGGAGCTGTTTTTT
TRBJ2-6,.,TRBV5-5,.,CASSFRESGANVLTF,TGTGCCAGCAGCTTCAGGGAGTCTGGGGCCAACGTCCTGACTTTC
TRBJ1-1,.,TRBV5-1,TRBD1,CASSPRTGGKVEAFF,TGCGCCAGCAGCCCGCGGACAGGGGGTAAGGTTGAAGCTTTCTTT
TRBJ2-7,.,TRBV5-4,TRBD1,CASSVAQGADYEQYF,TGTGCCAGCAGCGTCGCACAGGGGGCGGACTACGAGCAGTACTTC
TRBJ2-1,.,TRBV7-2,.,CASSLVPGGYNEQFF,TGTGCCAGCAGCTTAGTTCCGGGCGGATACAATGAGCAGTTCTTC
TRBJ2-5,.,TRBV5-1,TRBD1,CASVRTGGGETQYF,TGCGCCAGCGTGAGGACAGGGGGCGGCGAGACCCAGTACTTC
TRBJ2-3,.,TRBV14,.,CASSKQGGGTDTQYF,TGTGCCAGCAGCAAACAGGGAGGGGGCACAGATACGCAGTATTTT
TRBJ1-2,.,TRBV11-2,TRBD1,CASSKTGGGRSEGYTF,TGTGCCAGCAGCAAGACGGGAGGGGGCCGATCTGAAGGCTACACCTTC
TRBJ1-1,.,TRBV5-1,.,CASSFEPGLNTEAFF,TGCGCCAGCAGCTTTGAGCCCGGTTTGAACACTGAAGCTTTCTTT
TRBJ2-3,.,TRBV19,.,CASSGGRAYATDTQYF,TGTGCCAGTAGTGGGGGTAGGGCTTACGCGACAGATACGCAGTATTTT
TRBJ2-3,.,TRBV12-5,.,CASGLGDTQYF,TGTGCTAGTGGTCTCGGTGATACGCAGTATTTT
TRBJ2-7,.,TRBV30,TRBD1,CAWERTMGQAPYEQYF,TGTGCCTGGGAACGAACAATGGGACAGGCCCCTTACGAGCAGTACTTC
TRBJ2-1,once,TRBV20-1,.,CSARFLREQFF,TGCAGTGCTAGGTTCTTGCGTGAGCAGTTCTTC
TRBJ1-4,.,TRBV19,TRBD1,CASSIAGGNEKLFF,TGTGCCAGTAGTATCGCAGGGGGGAATGAAAAACTGTTTTTT
TRBJ1-5,.,TRBV19,TRBD1,CASSPTGQGRNQPQHF,TGTGCCAGTAGTCCGACGGGACAGGGGCGGAATCAGCCCCAGCATTTT
TRBJ1-5,.,TRBV5-5,.,CASSLVGNQPQHF,TGTGCCAGCAGCTTGGTAGGGAATCAGCCCCAGCATTTT
TRBJ2-6,.,TRBV2,.,CASSARTRPSGANVLTF,TGTGCCAGCAGCGCCAGAACACGGCCCTCTGGGGCCAACGTCCTGACTTTC
TRBJ2-1,once,TRBV2,.,CASSEKGGSYNEQFF,TGTGCCAGCAGTGAGAAGGGCGGCTCCTACAATGAGCAGTTCTTC
TRBJ2-1,.,TRBV5-5,.,CASSLRDINNEQFF,TGTGCCAGCAGCTTGCGGGACATAAACAATGAGCAGTTCTTC
TRBJ2-7,.,TRBV10-2,TRBD1,CASSETGTGLNEQYF,TGCGCCAGCAGTGAAACCGGGACAGGGCTCAACGAGCAGTACTTC
TRBJ1-5,.,TRBV19,TRBD1,CASSIGFRGSNQPQHF,TGTGCCAGTAGTATAGGATTCAGGGGGTCCAATCAGCCCCAGCATTTT
TRBJ1-1,.,TRBV5-1,.,CASSPLGGTMTEAFF,TGCGCCAGCAGCCCCCTGGGGGGGACGATGACTGAAGCTTTCTTT
TRBJ1-6,.,TRBV28,TRBD1,CASSLRQGTSPLHF,TGTGCCAGCAGTTTACGACAGGGAACTTCACCCCTCCACTTT
TRBJ1-2,.,TRBV7-2,.,CASSLNLQGRSYGYTF,TGTGCCAGCAGCTTAAACCTCCAGGGGCGCTCATATGGCTACACCTTC
TRBJ1-2,.,TRBV6-5,.,CASKAGSDGYTF,TGTGCCAGCAAGGCAGGGTCGGATGGCTACACCTTC
TRBJ1-2,.,TRBV7-6,.,CASSLAYRGRPDGYTF,TGTGCCAGCAGCTTAGCGTACCGGGGGCGCCCCGATGGCTACACCTTC
TRBJ1-5,.,TRBV6-1,.,CASSDREMGGQPQHF,TGTGCCAGCAGTGACAGGGAAATGGGGGGCCAGCCCCAGCATTTT
TRBJ1-1,.,TRBV7-9,TRBD1,CASSSTFRGANTEAFF,TGTGCCAGCAGCTCGACTTTCAGGGGGGCGAACACTGAAGCTTTCTTT
TRBJ1-2,.,TRBV20-1,.,CSAAQGGGYTF,TGCAGTGCTGCCCAGGGCGGCGGCTACACCTTC
TRBJ1-2,.,TRBV7-9,.,CASSSRRGMNGYTF,TGTGCCAGCAGCTCGCGGAGAGGCATGAACGGCTACACCTTC
TRBJ2-2,.,TRBV7-8,.,CASSFYFPVRDYTGELFF,TGTGCCAGCAGCTTTTATTTTCCCGTCCGGGACTACACCGGGGAGCTGTTTTTT
TRBJ2-3,few,TRBV14,.,CASSPGYTQYF,TGTGCCAGCAGCCCGGGTTATACGCAGTATTTT
TRBJ2-3,.,TRBV2,TRBD2,CASSETSGGYTQYF,TGTGCCAGCAGTGAGACTAGCGGGGGATATACGCAGTATTTT
TRBJ2-3,.,TRBV5-1,.,CASTAAQLTDTQYF,TGCGCCAGCACGGCGGCACAGCTCACAGATACGCAGTATTTT
TRBJ1-6,.,TRBV7-8,.,CASSSRQFTAFVNSPLHF,TGTGCCAGCAGCTCGAGACAGTTTACAGCTTTCGTTAATTCACCCCTCCACTTT
TRBJ2-1,.,TRBV13,.,CASSLSHRWEYNEQFF,TGTGCCAGCAGCTTAAGCCATAGATGGGAATACAATGAGCAGTTCTTC
TRBJ1-2,few,TRBV13,TRBD1,CASSSRQGYYGYTF,TGTGCCAGCAGCTCCAGACAGGGGTACTATGGCTACACCTTC
TRBJ2-5,.,TRBV27,.,CASSSTWGETQYF,TGTGCCAGCAGTTCTACCTGGGGAGAGACCCAGTACTTC
TRBJ1-1,once,TRBV28,TRBD1,CASKGALGREAFF,TGTGCCAGCAAGGGGGCCTTGGGCAGGGAAGCTTTCTTT
TRBJ2-7,.,TRBV18,TRBD2,CASSQRAGGYYEQYF,TGTGCCAGCTCACAGAGGGCGGGGGGCTACTACGAGCAGTACTTC
TRBJ2-3,.,TRBV25-1,.,CASSESQGQDTQYF,TGTGCCAGCAGTGAATCTCAGGGACAAGATACGCAGTATTTT
TRBJ1-3,.,TRBV30,TRBD1,CASNQKGAAVGNTIYF,TGTGCCTCGAACCAAAAGGGGGCGGCTGTGGGAAACACCATATATTTT
TRBJ2-7,.,TRBV7-9,.,CASSRMREQYF,TGTGCCAGCAGCAGGATGAGGGAGCAGTACTTC
TRBJ1-1,.,TRBV7-8,.,CASRLVSANTEAFF,TGTGCCAGCAGACTCGTGTCCGCAAACACTGAAGCTTTCTTT
TRBJ1-1,.,TRBV2,TRBD1,CASAGTGGFTEAFF,TGTGCCAGCGCGGGGACAGGGGGCTTTACTGAAGCTTTCTTT
TRBJ2-2,.,TRBV7-8,TRBD1,CASSSPGQELGELFF,TGTGCCAGCAGCTCGCCGGGACAGGAACTAGGGGAGCTGTTTTTT
TRBJ1-1,.,TRBV30,TRBD1,CAWRGQANTEAFF,TGTGCCTGGAGGGGACAGGCGAACACTGAAGCTTTCTTT